The next 14 T cell receptor beta chains were all read from a single sample in a study of cytomegalovirus exposure and HLA in healthy donors. PCR primers comprised 60 Vbeta and 13 Jbeta primers. TCRdb's table, derived via immunoSEQ multiplex PCR, lists solely in-frame clones and lacks some. The table includes around 100,000 clones, under 85% detected once. The sequencing input was PBMCs. These TCRs come from a woman between 40 and 50 years old in good health and CMV-seronegative.

The chain is built from TRBV5-1 and TRBJ2-7; tentatively, D is TRBD2 (6 bases). Between the trimmed V and J ends, which lost 4 bases and 0 bases, there was a span of 14 bases. Per the germline V gene, CDR1 is SGHRS and CDR2 is YFSETQ. The CDR3 loop spans 15 amino acids. The CDR3 DNA reads as TGCGCCAGCAGCCCGGAGGGGCGGGACTCCTACGAGCAGTACTTC. Amino acid sequence: CASSPEGRDSYEQYF.

This clone was seen more than once but under ten times. This rearrangement joins TRBV7-3 to TRBJ1-3; D is perhaps TRBD1 (6 bases). This CDR3 is 16 amino acids long. The germline V gene encodes CDR1 SGHTA and CDR2 FQGTGA. V lost 3 bases, J lost 0 bases, and 12 bases lay in between. The CDR3 is CASSLSGGYSGNTIYF. CDR3 in DNA: TGTGCCAGCAGCTTGAGCGGGGGCTACTCTGGAAACACCATATATTTT.

This clone was counted once. CDR3 in DNA: TGTGCCAGCAGGACCGGGATTAGCACAGATACGCAGTATTTT. Residues: CASRTGISTDTQYF. V and J are TRBV6-5 and TRBJ2-3, with D possibly matching TRBD2 (5 bases). Trimming cost V 6 bases and J 0 bases, with 10 bases left between them. The CDR3 is 14 residues long. The germline gives CDR1 MNHEY, CDR2 SVGAGI.

This CDR3 is CASSPQSGGWNEQFF. The DNA of the CDR3 is TGTGCCAGCAGCCCTCAGAGCGGGGGGTGGAATGAGCAGTTCTTC. The rearrangement links TRBV7-2 to TRBJ2-1; TRBD2 matches 9 bases. CDR3 length equals 15 residues. After removal of 5 bases from V and 7 bases from J, the junction contained 9 bases not matched to a gene. Germline V gene lookup returns CDR1 SGHTA and CDR2 FQGNSA.

The table lists this clone with a few counts. The chain uses TRBV10-3 and TRBJ2-5; 8 bases are shared with TRBD1. J lost 5 bases, V lost 3 bases, and 8 bases had no gene match. This CDR3 has 15 residues. Per the germline V gene, CDR1 is ENHRY and CDR2 is SYGVKD. The CDR3 reads CAISELQGAGETQYF. The CDR3 DNA sequence: TGTGCCATCAGTGAACTTCAGGGGGCAGGGGAGACCCAGTACTTC.

This chain connects TRBV7-9 to TRBJ1-5; D may be TRBD1 (6 bases). Trimming cost V 5 bases and J 6 bases, with 11 bases left between them. This CDR3 is 13 amino acids long. Germline CDR1 SEHNR, CDR2 FQNEAQ (reference sequence). The chain's CDR3 is CASSETRGQPQHF. CDR3 DNA: TGTGCCAGCAGCGAAACCAGGGGTCAGCCCCAGCATTTT.

This clone was found a few times. This sequence joins TRBV7-8 and TRBJ2-7; D is perhaps TRBD1 (6 bases). V lost 1 base and J 3 bases, leaving 13 bases between the germline ends. The CDR3 runs to 15 residues. Germline V gene data show CDR1 as SGHVS and CDR2 as FQNEAQ. CDR3 bases: TGTGCCAGCAGCTTAGGCCAGGGGATTCTCTACGAGCAGTACTTC. Its protein is CASSLGQGILYEQYF.

The J gene is TRBJ2-5, the V gene TRBV9; 8 bases match TRBD1. Germline V CDR1 and CDR2: SGDLS, YYNGEE. The V segment lost 1 base and the J segment 5 bases; nucleotides outside the gene matches: 4. The CDR3 is made up of 14 amino acids. The CDR3 here is CASSVSGGFETQYF. DNA of the CDR3: TGTGCCAGCAGCGTATCAGGGGGCTTTGAGACCCAGTACTTC.

CDR3: CASSVASGNTIYF. The CDR3 DNA reads TGTGCCAGCAGCGTAGCTTCCGGAAACACCATATATTTT. The chain employs TRBV9 and TRBJ1-3; D unresolved. Germline V gene lookup returns CDR1 SGDLS and CDR2 YYNGEE. V was pared by 0 bases and J by 4 bases, with 5 bases between. This CDR3 is built from 13 residues. The full variable domain, completed using reference TRBV9 and TRBJ1-3, is DSGVTQTPKHLITATGQRVTLRCSPRSGDLSVYWYQQSLDQGLQFLIQYYNGEERAKGNILERFSAQQFPDLHSELNLSSLELGDSALYFCASSVASGNTIYFGEGSWLTVV.

The chain joins TRBV4-3 to TRBJ2-1; the D is unclear. CDR1 is LGHNA, CDR2 YSLEER, per germline. Trimming shortened V by 4 bases and J by 7 bases, and 14 bases separated the two germline ends. The CDR3 runs 14 residues. CDR3 in amino acids: CASSLGPAANEQFF. DNA for the CDR3: TGCGCCAGCAGCCTGGGCCCAGCCGCTAATGAGCAGTTCTTC.

J is TRBJ2-3 and V is TRBV7-3; D remains unclear. Germline lookup yields CDR1 SGHTA and CDR2 FQGTGA. The CDR3 runs to 12 residues. V was clipped by 5 bases and J by 6 bases, with 9 bases between them. CDR3 residues: CASSKPEDTQYF. The DNA for the CDR3 is TGTGCCAGCAGCAAACCCGAGGATACGCAGTATTTT.

The chain has TRBV7-8 and TRBJ2-1, with 12 bases aligning to TRBD2. V lost 6 bases, J lost 3 bases, and 6 bases stayed unmatched. In germline, CDR1 is SGHVS, CDR2 FQNEAQ. The CDR3 sequence is 16 residues long. The CDR3 sequence is CASRRRLAGDYNEQFF. The CDR3 region has the DNA TGTGCCAGCAGGCGTAGACTAGCGGGGGACTACAATGAGCAGTTCTTC.

The genes are TRBV2 and TRBJ1-6; 7 nucleotides align to TRBD1. The CDR3 consists of 15 residues. In germline, CDR1 is SNHLY, CDR2 FYNNEI. Trimming removed 6 bases from V and 7 bases from J; junction bases left unmatched: 9. In DNA, the CDR3 is TGTGCCAGCAGGACCACGGGGACAGCAAATTCACCCCTCCACTTT. It yields the protein CASRTTGTANSPLHF.

The rearrangement links TRBV25-1 to TRBJ2-2; 8 nucleotides match TRBD2. Trimming cost V 4 bases and J 4 bases; bases outside gene matches: 8. This CDR3 is built from 16 residues. The germline gives CDR1 MGHDK, CDR2 SYGVNS. DNA of the CDR3: TGTGCCAGCAGTGTTCAGGGACTAGTGGGCACCGGGGAGCTGTTTTTT. This sequence encodes CASSVQGLVGTGELFF.